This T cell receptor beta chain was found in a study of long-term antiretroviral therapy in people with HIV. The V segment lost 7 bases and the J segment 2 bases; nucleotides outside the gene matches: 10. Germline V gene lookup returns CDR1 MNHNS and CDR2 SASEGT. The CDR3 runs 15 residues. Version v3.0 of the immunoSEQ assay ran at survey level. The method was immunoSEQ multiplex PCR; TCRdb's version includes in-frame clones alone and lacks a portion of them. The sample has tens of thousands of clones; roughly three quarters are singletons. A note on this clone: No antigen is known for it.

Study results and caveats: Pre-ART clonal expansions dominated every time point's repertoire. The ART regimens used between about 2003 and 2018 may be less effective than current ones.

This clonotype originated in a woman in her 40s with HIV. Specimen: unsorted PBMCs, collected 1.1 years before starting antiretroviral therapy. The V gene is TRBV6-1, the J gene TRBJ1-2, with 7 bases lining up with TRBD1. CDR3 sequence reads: CASILTTGRNYGYTF. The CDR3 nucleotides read TGTGCCAGCATTCTGACGACAGGGAGGAACTATGGCTACACCTTC.